This TCR beta chain was recovered during a study of T cell responses to AZD1222 COVID-19 vaccine. Clones were read by immunoSEQ multiplex PCR, and TCRdb kept only the in-frame ones, dropping some. The repertoire has around 69,000 clones, roughly 88% of them found once; the top ten carry under 13%. Findings and limits, study-wide: The sample set comprised mostly white British donors with more females, and clonal diversity was possibly underestimated. The study sampled repertoires only after the peak T cell response. Spike-wide vaccine-associated CD4 TCRs dominated at 160-218 and 743-854.

In the case of this clone: What it binds is not known.

The sequence came from an adult in good health. Sequenced material: peripheral blood, taken on day 0 of AZD1222 vaccination.

CDR3 sequence: CASSVGLAEETQYF. The CDR3 DNA is TGTGCCAGCAGTGTGGGACTAGCGGAAGAGACCCAGTACTTC. This sequence joins TRBV2 and TRBJ2-5; 11 bases map to TRBD2. V was clipped by 4 bases and J by 3 bases; unmatched bases: 1. This CDR3 is built from 14 residues. Germline loops: CDR1 SNHLY, CDR2 FYNNEI.